Listed below are T cell receptor beta chains from one sample, sequenced in a study of T cell changes during pregnancy in multiple sclerosis. Libraries were prepared by immunoSEQ multiplex PCR; TCRdb keeps only in-frame clonotypes and omits some of them. The table records around 57,000 clones, 91% of them present only once. The sequencing used peripheral blood, collected in the third trimester of pregnancy. The origin of the receptors is a female donor in good health, enrolled as a control in a pregnancy study. CDR3s include the opening cysteine and the closing phenylalanine or tryptophan. The order of the fields is V gene, clone size, D gene, J gene, CDR3 protein, CDR3 DNA. The D gene is left open where the match is weak. Rows may omit the clone size; those that give it use once, few, many or a size class.

TRBV13	few	NA	TRBJ2-7	CASSLGQVTEYEQYF	TGTGCCAGCAGCTTAGGGCAGGTGACCGAGTACGAGCAGTACTTC
TRBV15	NA	TRBD1	TRBJ2-7	CATSRSGTGIYYEQYF	TGTGCCACCAGCAGATCCGGGACAGGGATATACTACGAGCAGTACTTC
TRBV19	NA	NA	TRBJ1-1	CASSIGTRGGTEAFF	TGTGCCAGTAGTATAGGTACGAGAGGGGGCACTGAAGCTTTCTTT
TRBV6-1	NA	TRBD2	TRBJ2-1	CASSEGGSGMNFYNEQFF	TGTGCCAGCAGTGAAGGGGGTAGCGGGATGAATTTCTACAATGAGCAGTTCTTC
TRBV19	NA	NA	TRBJ1-3	CASSPSGNTIYF	TGTGCCAGTAGCCCGTCTGGAAACACCATATATTTT
TRBV19	once	NA	TRBJ1-5	CASSLHRENQPQHF	TGTGCCAGTAGTCTACACAGGGAAAATCAGCCCCAGCATTTT
TRBV5-1	NA	TRBD1	TRBJ2-1	CASSLGQGFEQFF	TGCGCCAGCAGCTTGGGACAGGGGTTTGAGCAGTTCTTC
TRBV7-9	NA	TRBD2	TRBJ2-1	CARGGLAGPEKNYEQFF	TGTGCCAGGGGGGGACTAGCGGGACCGGAGAAGAATTATGAGCAGTTCTTC
TRBV2	NA	NA	TRBJ1-2	CASSGASLNYGYTF	TGTGCCAGCAGTGGGGCCAGTCTAAACTATGGCTACACCTTC
TRBV5-5	NA	TRBD1	TRBJ2-1	CASTRSGTGFYNEQFF	TGTGCCAGCACGCGATCCGGGACAGGGTTCTACAATGAGCAGTTCTTC
TRBV6-1	NA	NA	TRBJ1-3	CACRTGMDTNTIYF	TGTGCCTGTCGAACAGGGATGGACACGAACACCATATATTTT
TRBV6-1	NA	NA	TRBJ1-2	CASSERQVYGYTF	TGTGCCAGCAGTGAACGGCAGGTTTATGGCTACACCTTC
TRBV9	NA	TRBD1	TRBJ2-2	CASSVEGGGTGELFF	TGTGCCAGCAGCGTAGAAGGGGGCGGCACCGGGGAGCTGTTTTTT
TRBV7-6	NA	NA	TRBJ1-1	CASSLARGRPYEAFF	TGTGCCAGCAGCTTAGCGCGGGGGAGGCCCTATGAAGCTTTCTTT
TRBV25-1	NA	TRBD1	TRBJ2-5	CASSGRQGQETQYF	TGTGCCAGCAGTGGGAGACAGGGACAAGAGACCCAGTACTTC
TRBV19	NA	NA	TRBJ2-1	CASSPPRGYNEQFF	TGTGCCAGTAGTCCCCCTAGAGGATACAATGAGCAGTTCTTC
TRBV6-6	NA	NA	TRBJ1-3	CASSFQTDSGNTIYF	TGTGCCAGCAGTTTCCAAACAGACTCTGGAAACACCATATATTTT
TRBV11-3	NA	TRBD1	TRBJ2-1	CASSSRPGQGMVF	TGTGCCAGCAGCTCCCGCCCGGGACAGGGGATGGTCTTC
TRBV5-6	NA	NA	TRBJ2-1	CASSLGQQVAYNEQFF	TGTGCCAGCAGCTTAGGACAGCAGGTCGCCTACAATGAGCAGTTCTTC
TRBV6-6	NA	NA	TRBJ1-2	CASSYGQIYGYTF	TGTGCCAGCAGTTATGGACAGATCTATGGCTACACCTTC